A few counts support the clone carrying this T cell receptor (beta chain). These data belong to a study of blood T cell repertoires in COVID-19. Original handling: Reference gene primer amplification yielded estimated nucleated cell counts. Assay used: immunoSEQ multiplex PCR; TCRdb lists only in-frame clones, some missing. Clone size and V and J calls were adopted from that table, with D and trimming inferred from the DNA. The table has approximately 110,000 clones, approximately 90% seen once. V lost 5 bases and J lost 2, with 5 bases in between. CDR1 is LNHDA and CDR2 is SQIVND in the germline V gene (reference sequence). The CDR3 spans 12 residues.

The sequence was collected from a woman between 65 and 79 years old who had recovered from COVID-19. Sequencing used peripheral blood. J is TRBJ2-3 and V is TRBV19, with no clear D. This chain's CDR3 is CASSPFTDTQYF. The CDR3 DNA follows: TGTGCCAGTAGTCCCTTCACAGATACGCAGTATTTT.